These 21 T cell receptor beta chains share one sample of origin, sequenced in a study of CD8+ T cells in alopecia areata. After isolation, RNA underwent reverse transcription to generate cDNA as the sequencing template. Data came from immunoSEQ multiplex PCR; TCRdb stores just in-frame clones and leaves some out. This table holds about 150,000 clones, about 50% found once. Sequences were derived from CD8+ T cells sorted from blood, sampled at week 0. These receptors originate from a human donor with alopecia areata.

In DNA, the CDR3 is TGTGCCACCAGCAGCGAACGGGGGATACAAGAGACCCAGTACTTC. This sequence encodes CATSSERGIQETQYF. The chain is built from TRBV15 and TRBJ2-5, with TRBD2 as a possible D gene (6 bases). V lost 3 bases and J lost 2, with 13 bases in between. The CDR3 loop spans 15 amino acids. CDR1 LNHNV and CDR2 YYDKDF come from the germline V gene (reference sequence).

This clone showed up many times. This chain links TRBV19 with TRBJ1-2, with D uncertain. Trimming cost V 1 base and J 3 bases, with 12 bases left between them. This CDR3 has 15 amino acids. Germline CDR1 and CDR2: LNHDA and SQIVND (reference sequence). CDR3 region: CASSIGSAEDYGYTF. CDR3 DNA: TGTGCCAGTAGTATAGGTTCGGCGGAGGACTATGGCTACACCTTC.

CDR3 sequence (DNA): TGTGCCAGCGGCTCAAAAGGGGGCTATCGCAATGAGCAGTTCTTC. It yields the protein CASGSKGGYRNEQFF. The chain is built from TRBV6-5 and TRBJ2-1; 7 bases agree with TRBD1. Germline V gene data show CDR1 as MNHEY and CDR2 as SVGAGI. The CDR3 consists of 15 residues. With 8 bases clipped from V and 6 bases from J, the junction kept 13 bases outside the gene matches.

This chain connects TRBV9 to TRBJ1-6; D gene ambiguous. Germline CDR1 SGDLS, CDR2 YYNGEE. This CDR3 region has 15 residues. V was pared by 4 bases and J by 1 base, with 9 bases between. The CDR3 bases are TGTGCCAGCAGCCCGAGGGATTCCTATAATTCACCCCTCCACTTT. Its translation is CASSPRDSYNSPLHF.

The CDR3 region is CASSPGAKNIQYF. As DNA, the CDR3 is TGTGCCAGCAGCCCCGGGGCCAAAAACATTCAGTACTTC. The chain joins TRBV9 to TRBJ2-4; the D is unclear. The V gene's germline CDR1 is SGDLS and CDR2 YYNGEE. The CDR3 covers 13 residues. The V end lost 4 bases, the J end lost 1 base, and 6 bases lay between the germline ends. The variable domain in full, completed from reference TRBV9 and TRBJ2-4, reads DSGVTQTPKHLITATGQRVTLRCSPRSGDLSVYWYQQSLDQGLQFLIQYYNGEERAKGNILERFSAQQFPDLHSELNLSSLELGDSALYFCASSPGAKNIQYFGAGTRLSVL.

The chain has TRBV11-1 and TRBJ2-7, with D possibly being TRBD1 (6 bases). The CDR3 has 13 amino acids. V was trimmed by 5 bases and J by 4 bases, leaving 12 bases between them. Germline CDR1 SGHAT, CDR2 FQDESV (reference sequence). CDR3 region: CASSPDRLYEQYF. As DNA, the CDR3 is TGTGCCAGCAGCCCGGACAGATTATACGAGCAGTACTTC. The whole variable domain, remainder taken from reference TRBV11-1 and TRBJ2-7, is EAEVAQSPRYKITEKSQAVAFWCDPISGHATLYWYRQILGQGPELLVQFQDESVVDDSQLPKDRFSAERLKGVDSTLKIQPAELGDSAMYLCASSPDRLYEQYFGPGTRLTVT.

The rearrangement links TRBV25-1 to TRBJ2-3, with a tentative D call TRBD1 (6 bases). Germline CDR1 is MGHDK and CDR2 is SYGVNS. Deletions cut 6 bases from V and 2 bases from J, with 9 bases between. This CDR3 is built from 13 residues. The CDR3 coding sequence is TGTGCCAGCAGAGGACAGAACACAGATACGCAGTATTTT. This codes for CASRGQNTDTQYF. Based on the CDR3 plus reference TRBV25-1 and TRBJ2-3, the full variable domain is EADIYQTPRYLVIGTGKKITLECSQTMGHDKMYWYQQDPGMELHLIHYSYGVNSTEKGDLSSESTVSRIRTEHFPLTLESARPSHTSQYLCASRGQNTDTQYFGPGTRLTVL.

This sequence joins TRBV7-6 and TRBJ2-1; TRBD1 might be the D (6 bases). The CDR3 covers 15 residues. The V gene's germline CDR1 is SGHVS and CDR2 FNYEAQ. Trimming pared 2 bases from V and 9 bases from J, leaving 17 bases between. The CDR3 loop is CASSLRAGDDPEQFF. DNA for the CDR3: TGTGCCAGCAGCTTAAGGGCAGGGGATGATCCTGAGCAGTTCTTC. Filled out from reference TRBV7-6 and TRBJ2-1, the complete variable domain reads GAGVSQSPRYKVTKRGQDVALRCDPISGHVSLYWYRQALGQGPEFLTYFNYEAQQDKSGLPNDRFSAERPEGSISTLTIQRTEQRDSAMYRCASSLRAGDDPEQFFGPGTRLTVL.

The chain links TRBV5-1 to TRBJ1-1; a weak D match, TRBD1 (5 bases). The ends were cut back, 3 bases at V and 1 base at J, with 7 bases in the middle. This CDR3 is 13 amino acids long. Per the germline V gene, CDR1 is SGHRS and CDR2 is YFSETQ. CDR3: CASSYTGNTEAFF. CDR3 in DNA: TGCGCCAGCAGCTATACAGGGAACACTGAAGCTTTCTTT. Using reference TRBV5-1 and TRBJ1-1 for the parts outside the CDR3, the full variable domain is KAGVTQTPRYLIKTRGQQVTLSCSPISGHRSVSWYQQTPGQGLQFLFEYFSETQRNKGNFPGRFSGRQFSNSRSEMNVSTLELGDSALYLCASSYTGNTEAFFGQGTRLTVV.

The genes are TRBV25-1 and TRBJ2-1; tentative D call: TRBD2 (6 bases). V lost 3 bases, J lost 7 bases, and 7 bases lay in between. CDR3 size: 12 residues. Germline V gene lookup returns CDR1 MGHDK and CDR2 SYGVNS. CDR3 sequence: CASSDGGNEQFF. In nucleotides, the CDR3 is TGTGCCAGCAGTGATGGGGGGAATGAGCAGTTCTTC.

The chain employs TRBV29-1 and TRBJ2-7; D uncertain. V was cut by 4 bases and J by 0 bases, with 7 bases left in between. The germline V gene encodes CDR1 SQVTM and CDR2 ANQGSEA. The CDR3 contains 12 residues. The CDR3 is CSVGWSSYEQYF. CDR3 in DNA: TGCAGCGTTGGGTGGAGCTCCTACGAGCAGTACTTC.

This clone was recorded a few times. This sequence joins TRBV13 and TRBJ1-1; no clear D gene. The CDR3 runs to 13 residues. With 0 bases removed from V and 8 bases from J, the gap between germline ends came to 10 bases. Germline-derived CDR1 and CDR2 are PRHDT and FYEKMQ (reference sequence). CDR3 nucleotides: TGTGCCAGCAGCTTAGGCCAGTCGGTCGAAGCTTTCTTT. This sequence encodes CASSLGQSVEAFF.

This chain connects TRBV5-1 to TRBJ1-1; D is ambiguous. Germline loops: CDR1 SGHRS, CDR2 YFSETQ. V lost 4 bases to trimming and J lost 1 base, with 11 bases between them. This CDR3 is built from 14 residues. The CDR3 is CASSVDIRNTEAFF. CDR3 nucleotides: TGCGCCAGCAGCGTAGACATAAGGAACACTGAAGCTTTCTTT.

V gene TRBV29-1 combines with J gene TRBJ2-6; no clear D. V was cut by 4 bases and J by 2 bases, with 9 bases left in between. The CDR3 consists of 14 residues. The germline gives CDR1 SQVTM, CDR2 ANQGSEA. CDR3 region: CSVVESTGANVLTF. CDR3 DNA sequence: TGCAGCGTTGTGGAGTCAACTGGGGCCAACGTCCTGACTTTC. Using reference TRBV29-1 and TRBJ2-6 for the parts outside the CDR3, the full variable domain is SAVISQKPSRDICQRGTSLTIQCQVDSQVTMMFWYRQQPGQSLTLIATANQGSEATYESGFVIDKFPISRPNLTFSTLTVSNMSPEDSSIYLCSVVESTGANVLTFGAGSRLTVL.

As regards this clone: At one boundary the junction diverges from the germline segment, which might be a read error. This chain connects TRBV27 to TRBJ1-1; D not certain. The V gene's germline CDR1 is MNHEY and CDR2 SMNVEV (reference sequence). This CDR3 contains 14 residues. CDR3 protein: CASSLFPGNSEAFF. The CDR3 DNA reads TGTGCCAGCAGTTTATTTCCGGGCAACAGTGAAGCTTTCTTT.

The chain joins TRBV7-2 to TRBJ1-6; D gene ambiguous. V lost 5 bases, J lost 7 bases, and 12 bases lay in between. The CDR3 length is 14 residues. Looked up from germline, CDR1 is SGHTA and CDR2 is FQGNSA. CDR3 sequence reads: CASSADTANSPLHF. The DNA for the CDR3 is TGTGCCAGCAGCGCCGACACTGCGAATTCACCCCTCCACTTT. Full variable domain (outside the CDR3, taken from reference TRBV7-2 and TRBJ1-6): GAGVSQSPSNKVTEKGKDVELRCDPISGHTALYWYRQSLGQGLEFLIYFQGNSAPDKSGLPSDRFSAERTGGSVSTLTIQRTQQEDSAVYLCASSADTANSPLHFGNGTRLTVT.

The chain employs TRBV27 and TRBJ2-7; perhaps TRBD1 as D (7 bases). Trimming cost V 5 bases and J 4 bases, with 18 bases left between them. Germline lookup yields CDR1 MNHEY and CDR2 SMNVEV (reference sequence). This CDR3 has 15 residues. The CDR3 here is CASSLRGGAGYEQYF. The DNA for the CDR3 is TGTGCCAGCAGTCTCAGAGGGGGCGCGGGGTACGAGCAGTACTTC.

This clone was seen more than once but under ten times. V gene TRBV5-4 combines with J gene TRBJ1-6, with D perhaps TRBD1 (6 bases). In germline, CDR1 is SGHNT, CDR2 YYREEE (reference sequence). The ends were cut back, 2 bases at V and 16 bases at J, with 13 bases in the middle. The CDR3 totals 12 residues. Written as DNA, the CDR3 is TGTGCCAGCAGCTTTGGGCGGGACACGCTCCACTTT. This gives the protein CASSFGRDTLHF.

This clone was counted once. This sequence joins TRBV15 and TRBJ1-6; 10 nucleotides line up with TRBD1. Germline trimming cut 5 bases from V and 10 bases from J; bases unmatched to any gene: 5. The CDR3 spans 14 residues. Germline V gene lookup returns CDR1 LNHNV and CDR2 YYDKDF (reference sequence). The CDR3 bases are TGTGCCACCAGCGAGGGACAGGGGAGCTCACCCCTCCACTTT. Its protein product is CATSEGQGSSPLHF.

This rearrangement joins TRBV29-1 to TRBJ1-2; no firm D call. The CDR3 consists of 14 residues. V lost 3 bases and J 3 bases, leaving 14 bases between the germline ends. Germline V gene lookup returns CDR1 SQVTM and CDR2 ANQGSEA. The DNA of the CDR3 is TGCAGCGTTGATTGGCAGGACCGGGACTATGGCTACACCTTC. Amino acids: CSVDWQDRDYGYTF. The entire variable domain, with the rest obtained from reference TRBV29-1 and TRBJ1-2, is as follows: SAVISQKPSRDICQRGTSLTIQCQVDSQVTMMFWYRQQPGQSLTLIATANQGSEATYESGFVIDKFPISRPNLTFSTLTVSNMSPEDSSIYLCSVDWQDRDYGYTFGSGTRLTVV.

In DNA form, the CDR3 reads TGCAGCGTAGTGGGAGGCTCCTACAATGAGCAGTTCTTC. Protein sequence: CSVVGGSYNEQFF. This chain connects TRBV29-1 to TRBJ2-1, with D tentatively TRBD2 (6 bases). With 6 bases removed from V and 0 bases from J, the gap between germline ends came to 9 bases. Germline V gives CDR1 SQVTM, CDR2 ANQGSEA. The CDR3 runs to 13 residues.